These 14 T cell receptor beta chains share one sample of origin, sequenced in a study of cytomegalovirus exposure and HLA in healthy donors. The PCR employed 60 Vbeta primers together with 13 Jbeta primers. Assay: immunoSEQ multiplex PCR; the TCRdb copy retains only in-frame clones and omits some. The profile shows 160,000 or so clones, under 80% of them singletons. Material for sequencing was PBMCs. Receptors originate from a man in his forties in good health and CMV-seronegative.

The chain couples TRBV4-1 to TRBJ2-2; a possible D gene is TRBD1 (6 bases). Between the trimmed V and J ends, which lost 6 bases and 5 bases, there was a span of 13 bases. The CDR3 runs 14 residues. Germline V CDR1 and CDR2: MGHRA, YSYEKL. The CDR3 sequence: CASSGGHFTGELFF. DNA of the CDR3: TGCGCCAGCAGTGGGGGACACTTTACCGGGGAGCTGTTTTTT.

CDR3 protein: CAISETDRDNQPQHF. The CDR3 DNA sequence: TGTGCCATCAGTGAGACGGACAGGGACAATCAGCCCCAGCATTTT. The gene calls are TRBV10-3 and TRBJ1-5, with 8 bases identical to TRBD1. The V segment lost 2 bases and the J segment 3 bases; nucleotides outside the gene matches: 3. Germline CDR1 is ENHRY and CDR2 is SYGVKD. There are 15 residues in the CDR3.

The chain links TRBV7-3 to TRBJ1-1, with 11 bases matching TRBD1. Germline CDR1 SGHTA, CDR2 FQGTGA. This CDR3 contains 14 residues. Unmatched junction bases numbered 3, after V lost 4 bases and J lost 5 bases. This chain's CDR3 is CASSSGQGVTEAFF. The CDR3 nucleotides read TGTGCCAGCAGCTCGGGACAGGGGGTGACTGAAGCTTTCTTT.

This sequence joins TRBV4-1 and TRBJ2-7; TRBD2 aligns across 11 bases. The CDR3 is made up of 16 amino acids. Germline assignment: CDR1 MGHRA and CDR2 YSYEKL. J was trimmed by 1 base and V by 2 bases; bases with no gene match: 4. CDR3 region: CASSQPLAGGSYEQYF. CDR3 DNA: TGCGCCAGCAGCCAACCTCTAGCGGGGGGTTCCTACGAGCAGTACTTC.

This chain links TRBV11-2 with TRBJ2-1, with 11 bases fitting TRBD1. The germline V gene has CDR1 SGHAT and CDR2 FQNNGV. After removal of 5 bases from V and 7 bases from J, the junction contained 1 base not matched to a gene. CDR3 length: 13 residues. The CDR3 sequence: CASSRDRGNEQFF. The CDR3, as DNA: TGTGCCAGCAGCCGGGACAGGGGGAATGAGCAGTTCTTC.

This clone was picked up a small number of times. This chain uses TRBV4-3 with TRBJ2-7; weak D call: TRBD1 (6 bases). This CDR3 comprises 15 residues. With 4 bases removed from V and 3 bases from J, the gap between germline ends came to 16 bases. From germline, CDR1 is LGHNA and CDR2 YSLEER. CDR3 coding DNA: TGCGCCAGCAGCCTTAACAGGGACATACTCTACGAGCAGTACTTC. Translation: CASSLNRDILYEQYF.

For the CDR3, the DNA is TGTGCCAGCAGCTACAGGGGGGGCACCGGGGAGCTGTTTTTT. Protein: CASSYRGGTGELFF. This sequence joins TRBV7-2 and TRBJ2-2; a possible D gene is TRBD1 (8 bases). CDR1 and CDR2 (germline): SGHTA, FQGNSA. The CDR3 sequence is 14 residues long. V lost 4 bases to trimming and J lost 4 bases, with 10 bases between them.

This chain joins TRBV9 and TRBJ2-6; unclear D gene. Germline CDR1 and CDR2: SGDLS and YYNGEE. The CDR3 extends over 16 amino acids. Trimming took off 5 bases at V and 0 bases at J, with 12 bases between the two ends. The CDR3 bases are TGTGCCAGCAGTGAACAGCCTCACTCTGGGGCCAACGTCCTGACTTTC. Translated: CASSEQPHSGANVLTF.

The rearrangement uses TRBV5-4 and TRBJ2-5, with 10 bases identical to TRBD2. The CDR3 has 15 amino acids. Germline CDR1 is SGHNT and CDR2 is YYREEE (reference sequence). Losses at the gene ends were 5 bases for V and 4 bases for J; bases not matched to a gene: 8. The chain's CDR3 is CASRRASGGGETQYF. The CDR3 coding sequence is TGTGCCAGCAGGAGGGCTAGCGGGGGAGGAGAGACCCAGTACTTC.

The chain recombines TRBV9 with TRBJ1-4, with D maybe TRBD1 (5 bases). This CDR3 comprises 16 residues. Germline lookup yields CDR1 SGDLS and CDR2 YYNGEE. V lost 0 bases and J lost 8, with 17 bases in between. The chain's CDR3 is CASSVDSTGVGEKLFF. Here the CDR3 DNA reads TGTGCCAGCAGCGTAGATTCTACGGGGGTTGGCGAAAAACTGTTTTTT.

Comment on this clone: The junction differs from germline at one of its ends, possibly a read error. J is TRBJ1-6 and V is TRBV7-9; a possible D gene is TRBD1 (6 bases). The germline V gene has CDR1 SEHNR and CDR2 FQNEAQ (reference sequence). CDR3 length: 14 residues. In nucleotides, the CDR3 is TGTTCCAGCAGCTTAAGACAGGAGAATTCACCCCTCCACTTT. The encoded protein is CSSSLRQENSPLHF.

CDR3 nucleotides: TGTGCCAGCAGGCGGGAGGGGGTGAACTATGGCTACACCTTC. Translation: CASRREGVNYGYTF. V and J are TRBV2 and TRBJ1-2, with a possible D match to TRBD1 (6 bases). Germline CDR1 SNHLY, CDR2 FYNNEI. The germline V and J ends were trimmed by 6 bases and 2 bases, with 13 bases remaining between them. The CDR3 extends over 14 amino acids.

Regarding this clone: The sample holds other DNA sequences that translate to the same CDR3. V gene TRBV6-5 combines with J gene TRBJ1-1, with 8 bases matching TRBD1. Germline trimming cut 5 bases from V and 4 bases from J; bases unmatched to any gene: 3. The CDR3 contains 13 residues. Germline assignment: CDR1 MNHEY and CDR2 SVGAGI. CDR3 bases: TGTGCCAGCAGTCACAGGGGGGGCACTGAAGCTTTCTTT. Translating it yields CASSHRGGTEAFF.

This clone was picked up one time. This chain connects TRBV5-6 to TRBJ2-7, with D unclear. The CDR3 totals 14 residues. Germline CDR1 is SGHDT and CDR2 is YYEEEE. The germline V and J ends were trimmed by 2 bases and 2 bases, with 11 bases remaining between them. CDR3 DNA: TGTGCCAGCAGCTTTTTTCCATCTACCTACGAGCAGTACTTC. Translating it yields CASSFFPSTYEQYF.